These 11 T cell receptor beta chains were all obtained from the same sample, sequenced in a study of tumor-infiltrating lymphocytes in primary liver carcinoma. TCR beta cDNA was reverse-transcribed from roughly 520 ng of total RNA. The reaction used a constant-region primer and ProtoScript II reverse transcriptase. A slightly modified ARM-PCR protocol with three nested multiplex PCR rounds produced these TCR beta libraries. The first two PCR rounds used TRBV1-TRBV30 forward primers with a C-beta reverse primer, roughly 10 cycles each. TCRdb ran MiXCR on the multiplex PCR reads and lists one entry per CDR3 protein. The data show about 320,000 distinct CDR3 sequences, more than 55% seen once. Germline DNA was also extracted, and blood RNA derived from unsorted whole blood. The sample consisted of peripheral blood. Receptors were obtained from a man in his forties or fifties with primary liver carcinoma and hepatitis B virus infection.

About this clonotype: A read error may produce the germline difference seen at one junction end. The rearrangement links TRBV6-5 to TRBJ2-7; the match to TRBD1 covers 10 bases. Per the germline V gene, CDR1 is MNHEY and CDR2 is SVGAGI. The CDR3 runs to 13 residues. For the CDR3, the DNA is TGTGCCAGCAGTTGGGACAGGGGTTACGAGCACTACTTC. Amino acid sequence: CASSWDRGYEHYF.

V and J are TRBV28 and TRBJ1-5; 7 bases are a match to TRBD1. V lost 5 bases to trimming and J lost 1 base; unmatched junction nucleotides: 8. The CDR3 is 16 residues long. CDR1 MDHEN and CDR2 SYDVKM come from the germline V gene. In nucleotides, the CDR3 is TGTGCCAGCAGTACCCACGGGACAGCAAGCAATCAGCCCCAGCATTTT. Translating it yields CASSTHGTASNQPQHF.

As concerns this clonotype: The junction does not match germline at one end; this may be a read error. This chain links TRBV11-2 with TRBJ2-1, with D perhaps matching TRBD1 or TRBD2 (6 bases each). The CDR3 has 18 residues. Germline-derived CDR1 and CDR2 are SGHAT and FQNNGV. CDR3 residues: CASSSRLAGGGSYNEQFF. The CDR3 DNA sequence: TGTGCCAGTAGCTCCCGGCTAGCAGGAGGGGGGTCCTACAATGAGCAGTTCTTC.

J is TRBJ2-5 and V is TRBV11-2; tentatively, D is TRBD1 (6 bases). Germline V gene data show CDR1 as SGHAT and CDR2 as FQNNGV. V was clipped by 4 bases and J by 5 bases, with 14 bases between them. There are 14 residues in the CDR3. For the CDR3, the DNA is TGTGCCAGCAGCTATAAAACAGGGCAGGAGACCCAGTACTTC. It encodes CASSYKTGQETQYF.

V and J are TRBV29-1 and TRBJ2-5; D possibly uses TRBD1 or TRBD2 (5 bases each). The CDR3 is 11 amino acids. Looked up from germline, CDR1 is SQVTM and CDR2 is ANQGSEA. The CDR3 protein is CGGNSWGTQYF. CDR3 bases: TGCGGGGGAAATTCATGGGGGACCCAGTACTTC.

In regard to this clonotype: No conserved phenylalanine or tryptophan is present at the end of the CDR3, so a read error is the likely explanation. The gene calls are TRBV12-3 or TRBV12-4 and TRBJ2-4, with 8 bases aligning to TRBD1. This CDR3 comprises 13 residues. CDR3 DNA sequence: TGCGCCAGCCGGACAGGGTTGATTGGCATTCAGTACTCC. Protein sequence: CASRTGLIGIQYS.

The chain uses TRBV2 and TRBJ2-5; D is possibly TRBD2 (5 bases). The CDR3 is 13 amino acids. The germline V gene has CDR1 SNHLY and CDR2 FYNNEI. CDR3 amino acids: CPNSGTVKETQYF. CDR3 sequence (DNA): TGTCCCAACAGCGGAACGGTCAAGGAGACCCAGTACTTC.

Worth noting for this clonotype: A much larger clone sits a single nucleotide away, making a read error possible. V and J are TRBV6-6 and TRBJ2-7; the match to TRBD1 covers 8 bases. Germline CDR1 reads MNHNY; CDR2 reads SVGAGI (reference sequence). There are 15 residues in the CDR3. The CDR3 coding sequence is TGTGCCAGCAGTTCGCCGGGACAGGCCACCTACAAGCAGTACTTC. Its translation is CASSSPGQATYKQYF.

With regard to this clonotype: A much larger clone sits a single nucleotide away, making a read error possible. This rearrangement joins TRBV4-1 to TRBJ2-5; D possibly corresponds to TRBD2 (6 bases). The V gene's germline CDR1 is MGHRA and CDR2 YSYEKL. The length of the CDR3 is 12 residues. CDR3 sequence: CASSQDGGTQHF. CDR3 nucleotides: TGCGCCAGCAGCCAAGATGGAGGGACCCAGCACTTC.

The genes are TRBV13 and TRBJ2-7; 7 nucleotides line up with TRBD2. The CDR3 covers 12 residues. J was trimmed by 8 bases and V by 2 bases; bases with no gene match: 3. Per germline, CDR1 PRHDT and CDR2 FYEKMQ (reference sequence). CDR3 sequence reads: CASSLMREQQYF. CDR3 nucleotides: TGTGCCAGCAGCTTAATGCGGGAGCAGCAGTACTTC.

With respect to this clonotype: At one of its ends the junction is not consistent with the germline gene, which may arise from a read error. The gene calls are TRBV11-1 and TRBJ2-1, with D perhaps matching TRBD2 (5 bases). The CDR3 contains 15 residues. Germline CDR1 and CDR2: SGHAT and FQDESV (reference sequence). The CDR3 sequence is CVSNDSSSSYNEQFF. The CDR3 DNA sequence: TGTGTCAGCAATGACTCTAGCTCATCCTACAATGAGCAGTTCTTC.